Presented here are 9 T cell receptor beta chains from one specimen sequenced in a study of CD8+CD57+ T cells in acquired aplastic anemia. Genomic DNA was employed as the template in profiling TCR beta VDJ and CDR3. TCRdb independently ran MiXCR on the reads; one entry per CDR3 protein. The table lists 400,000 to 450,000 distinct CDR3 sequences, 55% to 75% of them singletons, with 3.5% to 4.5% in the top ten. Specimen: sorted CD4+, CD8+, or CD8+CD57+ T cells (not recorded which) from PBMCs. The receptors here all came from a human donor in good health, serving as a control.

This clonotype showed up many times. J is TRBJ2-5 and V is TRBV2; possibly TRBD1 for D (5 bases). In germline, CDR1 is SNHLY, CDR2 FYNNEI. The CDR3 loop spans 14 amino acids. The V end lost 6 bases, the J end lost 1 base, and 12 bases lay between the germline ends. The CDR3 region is CASSVDRVQETQYF. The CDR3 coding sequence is TGTGCCAGCAGCGTCGACAGAGTCCAAGAGACCCAGTACTTC.

CDR3 coding DNA: TGCAGTGCTAGAGATTCAGGGGGCCTGAACACTGAAGCTTTCTTT. Amino acids: CSARDSGGLNTEAFF. V usage is TRBV20-1 and J usage is TRBJ1-1; TRBD1 agrees at 8 bases. The CDR3 covers 15 residues. J gave up 0 bases and V 0 bases, and 3 bases lay outside the gene matches. CDR1 and CDR2 (germline): DFQATT, SNEGSKA (reference sequence).

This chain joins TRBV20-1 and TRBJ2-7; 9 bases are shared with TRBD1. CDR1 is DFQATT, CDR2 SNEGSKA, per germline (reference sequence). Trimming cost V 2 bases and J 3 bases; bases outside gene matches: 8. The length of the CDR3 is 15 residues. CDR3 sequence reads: CSARIPGQGNYEQYF. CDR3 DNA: TGCAGTGCTAGAATCCCGGGACAGGGAAACTACGAGCAGTACTTC.

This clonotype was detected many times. CDR3 residues: CSVSPGPGNEQFF. The CDR3 region has the DNA TGCAGTGTCAGTCCGGGACCGGGAAATGAGCAGTTCTTC. The chain recombines TRBV20-1 with TRBJ2-1; D is possibly TRBD1 or TRBD2 (5 bases each). Looked up from germline, CDR1 is DFQATT and CDR2 is SNEGSKA (reference sequence). V lost 7 bases and J 7 bases, leaving 17 bases between the germline ends. This CDR3 is 13 amino acids long.

CDR3 region: CASASTGGMNSPLHF. The CDR3 bases are TGTGCCAGTGCCTCGACAGGGGGCATGAATTCACCCCTCCACTTT. The chain links TRBV12-3 or TRBV12-4 to TRBJ1-6; 10 bases align to TRBD1. The CDR3 consists of 15 residues. V dropped 9 bases and J dropped 7; count of bases not matched to a gene: 9.

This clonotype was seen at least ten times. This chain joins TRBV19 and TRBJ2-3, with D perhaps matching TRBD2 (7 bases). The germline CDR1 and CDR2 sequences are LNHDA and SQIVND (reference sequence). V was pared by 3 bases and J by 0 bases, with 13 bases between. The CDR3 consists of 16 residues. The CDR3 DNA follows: TGTGCCAGTAGTATCCGGGGGGCTTTAAGCACAGATACGCAGTATTTT. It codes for CASSIRGALSTDTQYF. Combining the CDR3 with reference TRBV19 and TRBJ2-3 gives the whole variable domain DGGITQSPKYLFRKEGQNVTLSCEQNLNHDAMYWYRQDPGQGLRLIYYSQIVNDFQKGDIAEGYSVSREKKESFPLTVTSAQKNPTAFYLCASSIRGALSTDTQYFGPGTRLTVL.

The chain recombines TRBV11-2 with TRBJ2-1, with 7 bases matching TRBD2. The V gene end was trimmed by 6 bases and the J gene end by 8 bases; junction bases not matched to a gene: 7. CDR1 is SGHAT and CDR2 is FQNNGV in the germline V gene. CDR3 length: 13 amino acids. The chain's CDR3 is CASSSNRGDEQFF. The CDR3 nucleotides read TGTGCCAGCAGTAGTAATCGGGGGGATGAGCAGTTCTTC. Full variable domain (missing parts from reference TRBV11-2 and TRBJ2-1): EAGVAQSPRYKIIEKRQSVAFWCNPISGHATLYWYQQILGQGPKLLIQFQNNGVVDDSQLPKDRFSAERLKGVDSTLKIQPAKLEDSAVYLCASSSNRGDEQFFGPGTRLTVL.

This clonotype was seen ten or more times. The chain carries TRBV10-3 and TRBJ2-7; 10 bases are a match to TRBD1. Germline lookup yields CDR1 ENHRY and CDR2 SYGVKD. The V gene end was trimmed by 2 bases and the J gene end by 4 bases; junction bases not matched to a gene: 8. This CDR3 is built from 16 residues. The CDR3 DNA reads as TGTGCCATCAGTGAGCCTGGACAGGGGGTGGGGTACGAGCAGTACTTC. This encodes CAISEPGQGVGYEQYF.

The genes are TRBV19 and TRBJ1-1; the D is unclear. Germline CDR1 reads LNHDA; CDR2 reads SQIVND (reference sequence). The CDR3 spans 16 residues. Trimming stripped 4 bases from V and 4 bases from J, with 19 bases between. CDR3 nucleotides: TGTGCCAGTAGTACCAGGCGGATAGGACCAAGCACTGAAGCTTTCTTT. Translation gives CASSTRRIGPSTEAFF.